A single T cell receptor (beta chain) is shown here with its context. The antigen is undetermined. The CDR3 covers 13 residues. V lost 6 bases, J lost 6 bases, and 13 bases lay in between. From germline, CDR1 is MDHEN and CDR2 SYDVKM. The sample is drawn from a study of chemoradiotherapy in HPV16-positive cancers. Study-wide context: Candidate HPV-specific T-cell clones and common TCR motifs came from functional assays in two HPV16-positive patients. Findings and caveats of the study: Candidate HPV-specific clones and E7-related TCR motifs grew in tumor during treatment. Functional assays defining HPV-specific T cells used only two HPV16-positive patients. HPV-responsive T-cell expansion during chemoradiotherapy was linked to improved recurrence-free survival in HPV16-positive patients.

The data were produced by immunoSEQ multiplex PCR, yet TCRdb's version contains in-frame clones alone and is incomplete. The data contain 7,000 or so clones, around 75% of them singletons. Sequencing was performed on tumor tissue, taken from a patient who underwent chemoradiotherapy. This TCR was recovered from a human donor with HPV-associated anogenital cancer. The chain combines TRBV28 with TRBJ2-3; TRBD1 or TRBD2 may be the D gene (6 bases each). The CDR3 is CASRIYGGDTQYF. The CDR3 nucleotides are TGTGCCAGCAGGATCTACGGGGGCGATACGCAGTATTTT.